The TCR beta chain described here comes from a study of T cell responses to AZD1222 COVID-19 vaccine. Study-wide results and caveats: Targeting of unmutated variant regions was reportedly seen in nearly half of spike-specific TCRs. Repertoire sampling was restricted to post-peak T cell response timepoints.

Trimming shortened V by 2 bases and J by 5 bases, and 10 bases separated the two germline ends. From germline, CDR1 is MNHEY and CDR2 SMNVEV (reference sequence). This CDR3 is built from 13 residues. With regard to this clone: Its antigen is unknown.

Repertoires were generated with immunoSEQ multiplex PCR, while TCRdb's copy carries only in-frame clones and drops some. Of under 200,000 clones detected, 94% appear once; the ten largest clones hold about 0.64%. V is TRBV27 and J is TRBJ2-7, with D perhaps TRBD1 (6 bases). The TCR comes from an adult in good health. Sequences were derived from peripheral blood, sampled on day 0 of AZD1222 vaccination. The CDR3 DNA reads TGTGCCAGCAGTTTAGGGCCAGGGGACGAGCAGTACTTC. Its translation is CASSLGPGDEQYF.